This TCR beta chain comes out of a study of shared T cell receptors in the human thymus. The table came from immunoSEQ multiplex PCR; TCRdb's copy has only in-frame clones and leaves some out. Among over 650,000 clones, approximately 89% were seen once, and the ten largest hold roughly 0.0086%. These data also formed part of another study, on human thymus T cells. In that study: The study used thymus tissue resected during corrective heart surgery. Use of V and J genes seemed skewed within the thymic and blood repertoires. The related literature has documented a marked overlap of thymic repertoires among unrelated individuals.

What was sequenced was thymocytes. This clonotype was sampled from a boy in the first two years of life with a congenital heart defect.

The CDR3 DNA is TGTGCCAGCAGTTTAGGTACGGGGTATAGCAATCAGCCCCAGCATTTT. Translating gives CASSLGTGYSNQPQHF. The chain links TRBV28 to TRBJ1-5; no clear D. The CDR3 is 16 residues long. Germline lookup yields CDR1 MDHEN and CDR2 SYDVKM. The V end was cut by 2 bases, the J end by 0 bases, with 11 bases between.